This TCR beta chain derives from a study of PD-L1 blockade in urothelial cancer (TCRdb year 2017). The study in broad terms: All patients started therapy around 2014 and received atezolizumab 1,200 mg intravenously every 3 weeks. About 85% of the 29 patients were males with bladder-origin urothelial cancer, and about 60% of the 29 reported a prior smoking history. An ECOG performance status of 0 or 1 was recorded for the patients, and 0 to 3 prior chemotherapy regimens had been received by the patients. Blood samples were analyzed at two time points: 3 weeks after treatment start (second dose) and 6 weeks after treatment start. Blood samples gave median yields of around 150,000 T cells and approximately 80,000 unique TCRs, along with a median clonality of about 0.084. The study was an exploratory multi-omic analysis of somatic, immune and clinical correlates of response to PD-L1 blockade with atezolizumab in urothelial cancer. Pretreatment tumor samples and matched peripheral blood, collected serially before and after atezolizumab treatment, underwent TCR sequencing. Progression-free survival longer than 6 months counted as durable clinical benefit, and TCR features were additionally tested against both progression-free and overall survival. In the same patients, whole exome sequencing and RNA sequencing of pretreatment tumors were performed in addition to TCR sequencing. About 10 patients reached durable clinical benefit, while around 19 patients did not. Some 29 patients had pretreatment blood TCR-seq, around 24 had at least one posttreatment blood collection, and around 24 had tumor TCR-seq. The full study reports these points: Improved progression-free and overall survival was found to be associated with pretreatment peripheral blood TCR clonality below the median. Greater expansion of tumor-associated TCR clones in peripheral blood 3 weeks after the start of treatment was observed in patients with durable benefit (n of about 20, p = 0.022). Because of the small sample size (n ≈ 29) and the many exploratory analyses performed, the results are intended to be regarded as hypothesis-generating.

To estimate absolute template abundance from read counts, synthetic TCR analog templates were spiked into each PCR. TCRbeta CDR3 regions were amplified from genomic DNA with bias-controlled V and J gene primers using the immunoSEQ assay. Sequencing of rearranged TCRbeta segments was performed at approximately 20X coverage. The authors' pipeline ran thus. Clustering was used to correct sequencing errors, and CDR3s were annotated against IMGT so that V, D and J genes could be assigned. Downstream analyses used only productive TCRbeta rearrangements and left out out-of-frame or stop-codon sequences. To compute clonality, Shannon entropy was normalized by the log of the number of unique productive sequences and then subtracted from one. Clones differing between time points or between blood and tumor were identified using Fisher's exact test with Benjamini-Hochberg correction, with an adjusted p below 0.01 applied as the threshold. Entries here come from immuneACCESS through TCRdb and include only in-frame sequences with V and J called. Some clones fail to appear in such tables; in the studies checked, an unresolved V gene covers under half of the shortfall, and the cause of the remainder is unknown. The D gene and trimming were derived from the DNA, and the V and J assignments and clone size from that table. The sample table lists around 62,000 clones, 85% to 90% of them with a count of one. In total, the top ten clones hold about 10% of the sample.

Note on this clone: No cognate antigen has been identified for it. Base qualities are not provided; no much larger clone lies one nucleotide away.

The sample's time point, from its label and the paper: peripheral blood 6 weeks after treatment start. The cohort included 29 patients with locally advanced or metastatic urothelial carcinoma who were treated at Memorial Sloan Kettering on a trial protocol. Peripheral blood mononuclear cells were collected pretreatment and during treatment, with between 1 and 8 total time points obtained per patient. The Qiagen DNeasy Blood extraction kit was used to purify genomic DNA from total PBMCs and from tumor samples. PBMCs were collected pretreatment and during treatment, and were isolated and stored as previously described. The V end loses 4 bases and the J end loses 8 bases, and a stretch of 27 bases separates them. The germline V gene encodes CDR1 LGHNT and CDR2 FRNRAP. From the cysteine through the phenylalanine, the CDR3 covers 18 amino acids. Of the read, only the CDR3 DNA is kept; its 54 bases are in frame from base 1.

The chain employs TRBV12-5 and TRBJ2-1, and perhaps TRBD1 as D gene, on 6 matching bases. The sample consisted of PBMCs, taken around atezolizumab (anti-PD-L1) treatment. This TCR was sampled from a man aged 55-75 years with urothelial cancer. The DNA reads TGTGCTAGTGGTTATACGCAGGGGCTGATTGACAAAAAGGATGAGCAGTTCTTC. Its protein is CASGYTQGLIDKKDEQFF.